Presented here are 23 T cell receptor beta chains from one specimen sequenced in a study of B cell selection in AIRE deficiency. CD4+CD127+ cells were sorted as the conventional CD4 T cells. Clones were sequenced by immunoSEQ multiplex PCR, and TCRdb holds only the in-frame ones, with some missing. The sample has fewer than 30,000 clones; roughly 97% are singletons. Sample: CD4+CD127+ conventional T cells sorted from PBMCs. Receptors originate from a human donor in good health.

Written as DNA, the CDR3 is TGTGCCAGCAGTGCTAGCGGACAAGAGACCCAGTACTTC. It specifies CASSASGQETQYF. The V call is TRBV27, the J call TRBJ2-5, with 7 bases identical to TRBD2. Germline V gene lookup returns CDR1 MNHEY and CDR2 SMNVEV (reference sequence). This CDR3 is 13 amino acids long. J gave up 2 bases and V 5 bases, and 2 bases lay outside the gene matches.

This clone has more than one count but fewer than ten. The J gene is TRBJ1-5, the V gene TRBV10-3; the D is unclear. CDR3 length equals 14 residues. The germline CDR1 and CDR2 sequences are ENHRY and SYGVKD. Trimming took off 4 bases at V and 0 bases at J, with 7 bases between the two ends. This CDR3 is CAISAGNSNQPQHF. The CDR3 bases are TGTGCCATCAGTGCCGGGAATAGCAATCAGCCCCAGCATTTT.

The V gene is TRBV2, the J gene TRBJ2-7, with D unclear. Germline values: CDR1 SNHLY, CDR2 FYNNEI. V lost 6 bases, J lost 6 bases, and 9 bases lay in between. This CDR3 has 11 amino acids. In DNA, the CDR3 is TGTGCCAGCAGGGAAATGCGCGAGCAGTACTTC. It is translated as CASREMREQYF. Variable domain in full (rest from reference TRBV2 and TRBJ2-7): EPEVTQTPSHQVTQMGQEVILRCVPISNHLYFYWYRQILGQKVEFLVSFYNNEISEKSEIFDDQFSVERPDGSNFTLKIRSTKLEDSAMYFCASREMREQYFGPGTRLTVT.

The chain is built from TRBV25-1 and TRBJ2-2, with TRBD2 matching over 10 bases. J gave up 8 bases and V 3 bases, and 9 bases lay outside the gene matches. There are 16 residues in the CDR3. The V gene's germline CDR1 is MGHDK and CDR2 SYGVNS. CDR3 residues: CASSETSGSSWGELFF. The CDR3 nucleotides read TGTGCCAGCAGTGAGACTAGCGGGTCCTCCTGGGGGGAGCTGTTTTTT.

In its sample, this clone was seen once. This chain links TRBV27 with TRBJ2-2; D remains ambiguous. CDR3 length: 14 residues. Germline loops: CDR1 MNHEY, CDR2 SMNVEV (reference sequence). The V and J ends lost 5 bases and 6 bases respectively, with 13 bases between them. The CDR3 bases are TGTGCCAGCAGTACGCAAGGCCTGTCCGGGGAGCTGTTTTTT. It specifies CASSTQGLSGELFF.

The J gene is TRBJ2-3, the V gene TRBV7-3; unclear D gene. This CDR3 contains 14 residues. Germline lookup yields CDR1 SGHTA and CDR2 FQGTGA. V was shortened by 0 bases and J by 0 bases, with 4 bases between the two germline ends. The DNA for the CDR3 is TGTGCCAGCAGCTTAACTGGGAGCACAGATACGCAGTATTTT. As protein: CASSLTGSTDTQYF.

The chain recombines TRBV28 with TRBJ1-1; D unresolved. V shed 3 bases and J shed 0 bases, with 5 bases lying between them. The CDR3 totals 13 residues. Germline V gene lookup returns CDR1 MDHEN and CDR2 SYDVKM. The CDR3 nucleotides read TGTGCCAGCAGTTTCCCGATGAACACTGAAGCTTTCTTT. Its translation: CASSFPMNTEAFF.

The chain employs TRBV5-6 and TRBJ2-4; possibly TRBD2 for D (6 bases). CDR1 SGHDT and CDR2 YYEEEE come from the germline V gene. Trimming left V 2 bases short and J 9 bases short, with 15 bases between. The CDR3 has 14 residues. The CDR3 protein is CASSLPEAGGIQYF. The CDR3 DNA reads TGTGCCAGCAGCTTACCTGAAGCGGGTGGCATTCAGTACTTC.

This clone was counted once. V usage is TRBV5-1 and J usage is TRBJ2-7, with D unresolved. Between the trimmed V and J ends, which lost 0 bases and 2 bases, there was a span of 6 bases. Germline CDR1 SGHRS, CDR2 YFSETQ. CDR3 size: 13 residues. DNA of the CDR3: TGCGCCAGCAGCTTGGATCGGGCCTACGAGCAGTACTTC. Translating gives CASSLDRAYEQYF.

The chain links TRBV28 to TRBJ1-1, with D hard to call. Looked up from germline, CDR1 is MDHEN and CDR2 is SYDVKM. Between the trimmed V and J ends, which lost 2 bases and 6 bases, there was a span of 7 bases. The CDR3 contains 12 residues. CDR3 in amino acids: CASSLEYSEAFF. The CDR3, as DNA: TGTGCCAGCAGTTTAGAGTACTCTGAAGCTTTCTTT.

This clone has a single count. The chain is built from TRBV6-5 and TRBJ1-1; D gene ambiguous. There are 13 residues in the CDR3. Germline CDR1 reads MNHEY; CDR2 reads SVGAGI. V dropped 6 bases and J dropped 5 bases, with 13 bases sitting between them. DNA for the CDR3: TGTGCCAGCAGAGCGATAAGCGATACTGAAGCTTTCTTT. Its protein product is CASRAISDTEAFF.

The rearrangement links TRBV9 to TRBJ2-2; a possible D gene is TRBD1 (5 bases). V lost 4 bases to trimming and J lost 2 bases, with 15 bases between them. The CDR3 loop spans 16 amino acids. Germline values: CDR1 SGDLS, CDR2 YYNGEE. The CDR3 protein is CASSLEDRLNTGELFF. As DNA, the CDR3 is TGTGCCAGCAGCTTAGAAGACAGATTAAACACCGGGGAGCTGTTTTTT.

This clone was seen only a few times. The rearrangement links TRBV7-3 to TRBJ2-3, with D perhaps TRBD1 (5 bases). The CDR3 has 13 residues. The germline V gene encodes CDR1 SGHTA and CDR2 FQGTGA. V was clipped by 5 bases and J by 8 bases, with 14 bases between them. The CDR3 loop is CASSIQQGATQYF. The CDR3, as DNA: TGTGCCAGCAGCATACAGCAGGGTGCTACGCAGTATTTT. Together with reference TRBV7-3 and TRBJ2-3, the CDR3 gives the full variable domain: GAGVSQTPSNKVTEKGKYVELRCDPISGHTALYWYRQSLGQGPEFLIYFQGTGAADDSGLPNDRFFAVRPEGSVSTLKIQRTERGDSAVYLCASSIQQGATQYFGPGTRLTVL.

The genes are TRBV2 and TRBJ1-1; 10 bases are shared with TRBD1. This CDR3 spans 14 amino acids. The germline V gene has CDR1 SNHLY and CDR2 FYNNEI. V lost 4 bases, J lost 8 bases, and 7 bases stayed unmatched. The CDR3 spells CASSVDRGVGEAFF. The DNA for the CDR3 is TGTGCCAGCAGTGTGGACAGGGGGGTAGGAGAAGCTTTCTTT.

The rearrangement links TRBV2 to TRBJ2-6, with 8 bases fitting TRBD1. Per germline, CDR1 SNHLY and CDR2 FYNNEI. The V gene end was trimmed by 9 bases and the J gene end by 4 bases; junction bases not matched to a gene: 8. This CDR3 contains 15 residues. The CDR3 loop is CARSRQGSGANVLTF. In nucleotides, the CDR3 is TGTGCCAGAAGCAGACAGGGGTCCGGGGCCAACGTCCTGACTTTC.

The V and J genes are TRBV6-5 and TRBJ2-3; D uncertain. CDR1 MNHEY and CDR2 SVGAGI come from the germline V gene. The CDR3 runs to 15 residues. Trimming stripped 0 bases from V and 0 bases from J, with 7 bases between. The CDR3 nucleotides are TGTGCCAGCAGTTACTCGTACGTTAGCACAGATACGCAGTATTTT. Translating gives CASSYSYVSTDTQYF.

V is TRBV6-5 and J is TRBJ2-2; tentative D call: TRBD1 (5 bases). The CDR3 has 11 residues. The V gene's germline CDR1 is MNHEY and CDR2 SVGAGI. V was shortened by 6 bases and J by 8 bases, with 7 bases between the two germline ends. The CDR3 DNA sequence: TGTGCCAGCAGCCAGGGAGGGGAGCTGTTTTTT. Protein sequence: CASSQGGELFF.

This chain joins TRBV27 and TRBJ2-2, with a tentative D call TRBD2 (6 bases). Per the germline V gene, CDR1 is MNHEY and CDR2 is SMNVEV (reference sequence). The V end lost 2 bases, the J end lost 1 base, and 8 bases lay between the germline ends. This CDR3 is 15 amino acids long. The CDR3 here is CASSLRAGNTGELFF. The CDR3, as DNA: TGTGCCAGCAGTTTAAGAGCGGGGAACACCGGGGAGCTGTTTTTT.

The chain has TRBV19 and TRBJ1-1, with 10 bases that match TRBD1. J lost 1 base, V lost 6 bases, and 2 bases had no gene match. This CDR3 contains 14 residues. Germline lookup yields CDR1 LNHDA and CDR2 SQIVND (reference sequence). CDR3 region: CASSGDRGNTEAFF. For the CDR3, the DNA is TGTGCCAGTAGCGGGGACAGGGGGAACACTGAAGCTTTCTTT.

Details on this clone: The germline gene is not matched at one end of the junction; a read error may be the cause. The rearrangement links TRBV7-3 to TRBJ2-2, with 9 bases fitting TRBD2. CDR3 length equals 15 residues. Looked up from germline, CDR1 is SGHTA and CDR2 is FQGTGA. CDR3 in DNA: TGTGCCAGCAGCTTAAAAGGGACTAGCACCGGGGAGCTGCTTTTT. Encoded protein: CASSLKGTSTGELLF. Drawing the rest from reference TRBV7-3 and TRBJ2-2, the complete variable domain is GAGVSQTPSNKVTEKGKYVELRCDPISGHTALYWYRQSLGQGPEFLIYFQGTGAADDSGLPNDRFFAVRPEGSVSTLKIQRTERGDSAVYLCASSLKGTSTGELLFGEGSRLTVL.

The rearrangement joins TRBV19 to TRBJ1-2; 8 bases are shared with TRBD1. Trimming took 8 bases from V and 0 from J; bases not matched to a gene: 8. Germline CDR1 reads LNHDA; CDR2 reads SQIVND (reference sequence). The CDR3 runs to 15 residues. This CDR3 is CASLRQGATNYGYTF. The CDR3 nucleotides are TGTGCCAGTCTCCGGCAGGGGGCAACTAACTATGGCTACACCTTC.

V is TRBV6-5 and J is TRBJ1-6; D not resolved. Germline values: CDR1 MNHEY, CDR2 SVGAGI. V was cut by 1 base and J by 7 bases, with 2 bases left in between. The length of the CDR3 is 12 residues. The CDR3: CASSYWNSPLHF. The CDR3 bases are TGTGCCAGCAGTTACTGGAATTCACCCCTCCACTTT.

This clone was recorded once. This rearrangement joins TRBV7-2 to TRBJ1-4, with D unclear. Trimming shortened V by 4 bases and J by 5 bases, and 2 bases separated the two germline ends. The length of the CDR3 is 11 residues. CDR1 SGHTA and CDR2 FQGNSA come from the germline V gene. The CDR3 loop reads CASSWNEKLFF. Here the CDR3 DNA reads TGTGCCAGCAGCTGGAATGAAAAACTGTTTTTT.